These 21 T cell receptor beta chains were all obtained from the same sample, sequenced in a study of regulatory T cells in long-lasting Graves disease. Building of the TCR beta libraries involved iRepertoire HTBI primers and Arm-PCR of CDR3 regions. TCRdb re-called the multiplex PCR reads with MiXCR, one entry per CDR3 protein. The sample yields about 540,000 distinct CDR3 sequences, roughly 14% seen once. The time point here: newly diagnosed GD, antithyroid drugs for less than 3 months. Extracted RNA from PBMCs served as the source of the TCR library. These data also formed part of another study, on T cells in Graves' hyperthyroidism and ophthalmopathy.

Sequencing was performed on peripheral blood mononuclear cells (PBMCs), taken at new diagnosis, from a patient treated with antithyroid drugs. Receptors were obtained from a man in his thirties or forties with Graves disease.

The rearrangement joins TRBV3-1 to TRBJ2-7; D possibly corresponds to TRBD2 (5 bases). Trimming removed 0 bases at V and 3 bases at J, with 12 bases between. CDR3 length equals 15 residues. Germline CDR1 and CDR2: LGHDT and YNNKEL (reference sequence). The CDR3 DNA reads as TGTGCCAGCAGCCAAGATCACACGGGAAACTACGAGCAGTACTTC. This gives the protein CASSQDHTGNYEQYF.

The chain recombines TRBV19 with TRBJ2-7; no clear D gene. The germline V and J ends were trimmed by 3 bases and 1 base, with 7 bases remaining between them. The CDR3 totals 13 residues. Germline CDR1 and CDR2: LNHDA and SQIVND (reference sequence). DNA for the CDR3: TGTGCCAGTAGTATGAGGCAGTCCTACGAGCAGTACTTC. Amino acids: CASSMRQSYEQYF.

This clonotype was recorded at least ten times. The genes are TRBV27 and TRBJ2-7; D unresolved. The CDR3 totals 11 residues. Germline V gives CDR1 MNHEY, CDR2 SMNVEV (reference sequence). With 4 bases removed from V and 4 bases from J, the gap between germline ends came to 5 bases. The CDR3 is CASSSVYEQYF. The DNA for the CDR3 is TGTGCCAGCAGTTCGGTTTACGAGCAGTACTTC.

This clonotype was observed a handful of times. A single base separates this from a much larger clone, so it may be a read error. The J gene is TRBJ2-7, the V gene TRBV2, with D unresolved. Germline CDR1 and CDR2: SNHLY and FYNNEI. The CDR3 runs 10 residues. Trimming removed 7 bases from V and 9 bases from J, with 10 bases in between. CDR3 DNA: TGTGCCAGCATGCAGGACGGGCAGTACTTC. Protein product: CASMQDGQYF.

Comment on this clonotype: A read error may explain this, as a much larger clone is one base away. V gene TRBV7-8 combines with J gene TRBJ2-3; D is possibly TRBD2 (6 bases). From germline, CDR1 is SGHVS and CDR2 FQNEAQ. The CDR3 sequence is 16 residues long. CDR3 in amino acids: CASSQRTGSNTDTRYF. The CDR3 DNA is TGTGCCAGCAGCCAACGGACCGGGAGTAACACAGATACGCGGTATTTT.

This clonotype was seen at least ten times. V is TRBV15 and J is TRBJ2-1; 16 nucleotides align to TRBD2. CDR3 size: 18 residues. V dropped 3 bases and J dropped 1; count of bases not matched to a gene: 3. Germline V gives CDR1 LNHNV, CDR2 YYDKDF (reference sequence). Here the CDR3 reads CATSSPGLAGGSYNEQFF. In DNA, the CDR3 is TGTGCCACCAGCAGTCCGGGACTAGCGGGAGGGTCCTACAATGAGCAGTTCTTC.

Here the CDR3 DNA reads TGTGCCAGCAGCCCAAGGGGAGCGGGAGGGCTGGGTGAGCAGTTCTTC. It codes for CASSPRGAGGLGEQFF. This chain connects TRBV6-2 or TRBV6-3 to TRBJ2-1, with 10 nucleotides matching TRBD2. Germline V lookup: CDR1 MNHEY, CDR2 SVGEGT. The CDR3 totals 16 residues. V shed 6 bases, J shed 9 bases, and the junction held 14 bases outside the gene matches.

A note on this clonotype: The CDR3 does not end in the conserved phenylalanine or tryptophan, so this is likely a read error. The chain recombines TRBV18 with TRBJ2-7, with 10 bases matching TRBD1. The CDR3 spans 14 residues. Germline V gene lookup returns CDR1 KGHSH and CDR2 LQKENI. V gave up 4 bases and J gave up 2 bases; unmatched junction bases: 2. The CDR3 protein is CASSQDRGAYEQYS. CDR3 nucleotide sequence: TGTGCCAGCTCACAGGACAGGGGGGCCTACGAGCAGTACTCC.

Details on this clonotype: Germline and junction disagree at one end, which may indicate a read error. V usage is TRBV4-1 and J usage is TRBJ1-4, with D hard to call. Germline-derived CDR1 and CDR2 are MGHRA and YSYEKL. The CDR3 is 16 residues long. The CDR3 region is CASSQERSSAREKLFF. The CDR3 DNA follows: TGTGCCAGCAGCCAAGAGAGGTCGTCGGCCCGGGAAAAACTGTTTTTT.

This clonotype has a count of ten or more. The chain uses TRBV6-7 and TRBJ1-3; D is ambiguous. TRBV6-7 has ORF status, its function being uncertain. CDR3 size: 15 residues. V was clipped by 4 bases and J by 4 bases, with 14 bases between them. CDR3 DNA: TGTGCCAGCAGTTTCACTAGAGCCCGGGGAAACACCATATATTTT. The encoded protein is CASSFTRARGNTIYF.

The count of this clonotype is one. A read error may be the cause here, since a much bigger clone is one base away. The chain carries TRBV7-9 and TRBJ2-7; D is undetermined. Looked up from germline, CDR1 is SEHNR and CDR2 is FQNEAQ (reference sequence). This CDR3 has 13 amino acids. The CDR3 nucleotides are TGTACCAGCAGCAAAACGGATTCCTACGAGCAGTACTTC. Translated: CTSSKTDSYEQYF.

This clonotype showed up just a few times. J is TRBJ2-5 and V is TRBV18; D gene uncertain. This CDR3 has 14 amino acids. Per germline, CDR1 KGHSH and CDR2 LQKENI. The V end lost 8 bases, the J end lost 3 bases, and 16 bases lay between the germline ends. The chain's CDR3 is CASTPSTGEETQYF. CDR3 coding DNA: TGTGCCAGCACGCCTTCGACTGGGGAAGAGACCCAGTACTTC.

The rearrangement joins TRBV27 to TRBJ2-5; no reliable D call. This CDR3 contains 14 residues. The V gene lost 6 bases and the J gene lost 2 bases, with 13 bases spanning the gap. Germline V gene sequence: CDR1 MNHEY, CDR2 SMNVEV (reference sequence). The CDR3 region has the DNA TGTGCCAGCAGCCAGGACGGGCCTCAAGAGACCCAGTACTTC. Translation gives CASSQDGPQETQYF.

In its sample, this clonotype was seen a few times. CDR3 sequence reads: CASSQGLAGDGNEQYF. CDR3 in DNA: TGTGCCAGCAGCCAGGGACTAGCGGGAGACGGCAACGAGCAGTACTTC. The chain employs TRBV3-1 and TRBJ2-7; 14 nucleotides align to TRBD2. V lost 3 bases, J lost 5 bases, and 6 bases stayed unmatched. This CDR3 region has 16 residues. The germline V gene encodes CDR1 LGHDT and CDR2 YNNKEL (reference sequence).

In its sample, this clonotype was seen many times. The chain uses TRBV20-1 and TRBJ2-7; the D is unclear. Per the germline V gene, CDR1 is DFQATT and CDR2 is SNEGSKA (reference sequence). Trimming left V 6 bases short and J 2 bases short, with 11 bases between. The CDR3 loop spans 12 amino acids. CDR3 coding DNA: TGCAGTGCCAGCCCGACGACCTACGAGCAGTACTTC. This codes for CSASPTTYEQYF.

The gene calls are TRBV20-1 and TRBJ1-2; 8 bases line up with TRBD1. This CDR3 region has 14 residues. Germline trimming cut 3 bases from V and 8 bases from J; bases unmatched to any gene: 11. The V gene's germline CDR1 is DFQATT and CDR2 SNEGSKA (reference sequence). This CDR3 reads CSARETGDLEGYTF. Here the CDR3 DNA reads TGCAGTGCTAGGGAGACAGGGGATCTGGAGGGCTACACCTTC.

In regard to this clonotype: A read error is possible here, since a much larger clone lies one base away. The chain recombines TRBV27 with TRBJ2-7, with TRBD1 as a possible D gene (6 bases). Trimming removed 3 bases at V and 7 bases at J, with 19 bases between. The CDR3 is made up of 15 amino acids. Looked up from germline, CDR1 is MNHEY and CDR2 is SMNVEV (reference sequence). CDR3 nucleotides: TGTGCCAGCAGTTTCGCCAGGGGCGAATACAATGAGCAGTACTTC. Protein sequence: CASSFARGEYNEQYF.

There are many counts of this clonotype. The chain links TRBV28 to TRBJ2-7; the D gene is possibly TRBD2 (5 bases). CDR3 length: 14 residues. The V gene's germline CDR1 is MDHEN and CDR2 SYDVKM. Trimming cost V 4 bases and J 3 bases, with 13 bases left between them. CDR3 in amino acids: CASSYMGVNYEQYF. In DNA form, the CDR3 reads TGTGCCAGCAGTTATATGGGAGTTAACTACGAGCAGTACTTC. The variable domain in full, completed from reference TRBV28 and TRBJ2-7, reads DVKVTQSSRYLVKRTGEKVFLECVQDMDHENMFWYRQDPGLGLRLIYFSYDVKMKEKGDIPEGYSVSREKKERFSLILESASTNQTSMYLCASSYMGVNYEQYFGPGTRLTVT.

J is TRBJ2-2 and V is TRBV24-1, with D unclear. Looked up from germline, CDR1 is KGHDR and CDR2 is SFDVKD. The V end lost 8 bases, the J end lost 4 bases, and 7 bases lay between the germline ends. There are 12 residues in the CDR3. The CDR3 loop reads CATKGATGELFF. The CDR3 region has the DNA TGTGCCACCAAAGGCGCCACCGGGGAGCTGTTTTTT.

In its sample, this clonotype was seen many times. The rearrangement uses TRBV5-4 and TRBJ2-1, with D hard to call. In germline, CDR1 is SGHNT, CDR2 YYREEE (reference sequence). This CDR3 contains 16 residues. Trimming removed 2 bases at V and 8 bases at J, with 20 bases between. This chain's CDR3 is CASSFSRPVRSDEQFF. DNA for the CDR3: TGTGCCAGCAGCTTTTCCCGGCCGGTTCGAAGCGATGAGCAGTTCTTC.

The chain combines TRBV7-3 with TRBJ2-2, with D perhaps matching TRBD1 (5 bases). Germline V gene sequence: CDR1 SGHTA, CDR2 FQGTGA. Deletions cut 5 bases from V and 4 bases from J, with 20 bases between. The CDR3 runs to 17 residues. The CDR3 nucleotides read TGTGCCAGCAGCCTTTCCATAGTGACAGCCGTCACCGGGGAGCTGTTTTTT. Its translation: CASSLSIVTAVTGELFF. Using reference TRBV7-3 and TRBJ2-2 for the parts outside the CDR3, the full variable domain is GAGVSQTPSNKVTEKGKYVELRCDPISGHTALYWYRQSLGQGPEFLIYFQGTGAADDSGLPNDRFFAVRPEGSVSTLKIQRTERGDSAVYLCASSLSIVTAVTGELFFGEGSRLTVL.